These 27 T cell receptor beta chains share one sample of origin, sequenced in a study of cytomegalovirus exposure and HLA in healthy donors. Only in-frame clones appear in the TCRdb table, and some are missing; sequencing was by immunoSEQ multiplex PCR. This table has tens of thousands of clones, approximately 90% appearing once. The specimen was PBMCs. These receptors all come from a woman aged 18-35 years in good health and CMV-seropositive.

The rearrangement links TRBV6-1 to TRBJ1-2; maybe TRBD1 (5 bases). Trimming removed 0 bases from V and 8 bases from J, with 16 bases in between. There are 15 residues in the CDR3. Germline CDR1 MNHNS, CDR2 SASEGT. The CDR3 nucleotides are TGTGCCAGCAGTGAAGCTTCAGGGATAACAGGCGGCTACACCTTC. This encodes CASSEASGITGGYTF.

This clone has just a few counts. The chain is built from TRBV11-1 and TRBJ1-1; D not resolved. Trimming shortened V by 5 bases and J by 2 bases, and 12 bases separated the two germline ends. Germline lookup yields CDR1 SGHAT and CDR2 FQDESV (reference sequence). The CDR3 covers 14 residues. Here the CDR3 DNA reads TGTGCCAGCAGCCTGGAGACGACTAACACTGAAGCTTTCTTT. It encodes CASSLETTNTEAFF.

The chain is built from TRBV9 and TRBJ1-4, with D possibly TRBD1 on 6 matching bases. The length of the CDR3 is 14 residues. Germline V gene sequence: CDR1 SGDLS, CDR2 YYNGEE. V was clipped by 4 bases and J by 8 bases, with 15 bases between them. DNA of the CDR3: TGTGCCAGCAGCCCAGGGGAGGGTTGGGAAAAACTGTTTTTT. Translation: CASSPGEGWEKLFF.

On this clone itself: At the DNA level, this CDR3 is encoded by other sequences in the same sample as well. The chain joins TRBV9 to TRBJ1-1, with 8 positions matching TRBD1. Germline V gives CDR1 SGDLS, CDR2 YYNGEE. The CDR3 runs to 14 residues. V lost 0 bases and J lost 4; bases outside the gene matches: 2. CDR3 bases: TGTGCCAGCAGCGTAGTCACAGGGGGCACTGAAGCTTTCTTT. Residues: CASSVVTGGTEAFF. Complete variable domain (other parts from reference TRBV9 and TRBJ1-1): DSGVTQTPKHLITATGQRVTLRCSPRSGDLSVYWYQQSLDQGLQFLIQYYNGEERAKGNILERFSAQQFPDLHSELNLSSLELGDSALYFCASSVVTGGTEAFFGQGTRLTVV.

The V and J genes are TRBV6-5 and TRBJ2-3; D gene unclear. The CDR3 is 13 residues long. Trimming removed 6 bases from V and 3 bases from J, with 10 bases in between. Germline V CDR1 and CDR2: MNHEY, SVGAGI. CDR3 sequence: CASSGTETDTQYF. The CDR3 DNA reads TGTGCCAGCAGCGGAACAGAAACAGATACGCAGTATTTT.

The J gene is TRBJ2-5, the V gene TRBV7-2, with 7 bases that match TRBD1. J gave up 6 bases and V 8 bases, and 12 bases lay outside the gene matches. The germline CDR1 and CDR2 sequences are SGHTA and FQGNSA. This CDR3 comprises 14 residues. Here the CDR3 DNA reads TGTGCCAGCGCAGCCCAGCAGGGGGAACAGACCCAGTACTTC. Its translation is CASAAQQGEQTQYF.

This CDR3 is CAWSVRGRGDTQYF. Written as DNA, the CDR3 is TGTGCCTGGAGTGTACGAGGGAGGGGTGATACGCAGTATTTT. The rearrangement uses TRBV30 and TRBJ2-3, with 7 bases matching TRBD2. Germline assignment: CDR1 GTSNPN and CDR2 SVGIG (reference sequence). J gave up 6 bases and V 0 bases, and 6 bases lay outside the gene matches. The CDR3 sequence is 14 residues long.

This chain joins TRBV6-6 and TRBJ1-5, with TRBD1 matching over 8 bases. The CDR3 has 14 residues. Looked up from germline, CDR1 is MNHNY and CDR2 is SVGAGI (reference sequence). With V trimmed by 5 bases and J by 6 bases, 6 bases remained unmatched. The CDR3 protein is CASSPGGSSQPQHF. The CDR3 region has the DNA TGTGCCAGCAGTCCAGGGGGCTCTAGTCAGCCCCAGCATTTT.

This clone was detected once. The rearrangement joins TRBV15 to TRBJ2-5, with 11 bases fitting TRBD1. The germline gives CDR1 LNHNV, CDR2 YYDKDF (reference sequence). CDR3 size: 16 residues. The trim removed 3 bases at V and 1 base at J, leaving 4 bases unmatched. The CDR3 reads CATSRGTGGTQETQYF. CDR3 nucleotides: TGTGCCACCAGCAGGGGGACAGGGGGAACCCAAGAGACCCAGTACTTC. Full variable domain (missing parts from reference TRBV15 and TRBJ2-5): DAMVIQNPRYQVTQFGKPVTLSCSQTLNHNVMYWYQQKSSQAPKLLFHYYDKDFNNEADTPDNFQSRRPNTSFCFLDIRSPGLGDTAMYLCATSRGTGGTQETQYFGPGTRLLVL.

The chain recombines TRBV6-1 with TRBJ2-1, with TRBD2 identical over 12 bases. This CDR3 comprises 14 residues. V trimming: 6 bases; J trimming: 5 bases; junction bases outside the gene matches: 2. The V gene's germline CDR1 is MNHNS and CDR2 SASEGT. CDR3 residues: CASRRLAGDNEQFF. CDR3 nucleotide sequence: TGTGCCAGCAGAAGACTAGCGGGGGACAATGAGCAGTTCTTC.

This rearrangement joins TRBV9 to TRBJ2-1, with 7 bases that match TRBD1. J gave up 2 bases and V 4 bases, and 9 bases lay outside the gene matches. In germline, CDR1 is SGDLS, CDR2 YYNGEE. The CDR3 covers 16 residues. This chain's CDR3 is CASSPTGENPYNEQFF. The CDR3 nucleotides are TGTGCCAGCAGCCCCACAGGGGAGAATCCCTACAATGAGCAGTTCTTC.

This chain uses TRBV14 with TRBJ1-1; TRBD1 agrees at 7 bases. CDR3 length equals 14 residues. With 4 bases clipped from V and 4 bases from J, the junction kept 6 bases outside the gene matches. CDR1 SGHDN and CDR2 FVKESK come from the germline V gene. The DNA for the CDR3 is TGTGCCAGCAGCCGACGCAGGGGGGTCACTGAAGCTTTCTTT. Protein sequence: CASSRRRGVTEAFF.

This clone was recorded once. This CDR3 reads CASSPGQIYGYTF. As DNA, the CDR3 is TGTGCCAGCAGTCCGGGACAGATCTATGGCTACACCTTC. V is TRBV28 and J is TRBJ1-2, with TRBD1 matching over 7 bases. The V and J ends lost 5 bases and 4 bases, in that order; junction bases with no gene match: 4. The CDR3 runs 13 residues. Per germline, CDR1 MDHEN and CDR2 SYDVKM.

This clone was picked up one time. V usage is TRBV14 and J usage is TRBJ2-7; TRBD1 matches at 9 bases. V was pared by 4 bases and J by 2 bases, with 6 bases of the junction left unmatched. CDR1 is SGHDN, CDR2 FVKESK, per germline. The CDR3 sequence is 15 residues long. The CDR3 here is CASSPGTGNTYEQYF. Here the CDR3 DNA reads TGTGCCAGCAGCCCAGGGACAGGGAATACCTACGAGCAGTACTTC. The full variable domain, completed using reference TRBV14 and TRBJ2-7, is EAGVTQFPSHSVIEKGQTVTLRCDPISGHDNLYWYRRVMGKEIKFLLHFVKESKQDESGMPNNRFLAERTGGTYSTLKVQPAELEDSGVYFCASSPGTGNTYEQYFGPGTRLTVT.

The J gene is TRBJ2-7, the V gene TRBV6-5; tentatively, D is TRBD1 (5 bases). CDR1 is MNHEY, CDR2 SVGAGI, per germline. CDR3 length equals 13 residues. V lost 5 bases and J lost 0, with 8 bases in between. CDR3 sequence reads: CASSRQSSYEQYF. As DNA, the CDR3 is TGTGCCAGCAGTCGACAGTCCTCCTACGAGCAGTACTTC.

The CDR3 is CASRMTGGVYEQYF. CDR3 DNA sequence: TGTGCCAGCAGGATGACAGGGGGCGTCTACGAGCAGTACTTC. The chain links TRBV27 to TRBJ2-7, with 10 nucleotides matching TRBD1. Germline lookup yields CDR1 MNHEY and CDR2 SMNVEV (reference sequence). This CDR3 is built from 14 residues. Unmatched junction bases numbered 5, after V lost 6 bases and J lost 3 bases.

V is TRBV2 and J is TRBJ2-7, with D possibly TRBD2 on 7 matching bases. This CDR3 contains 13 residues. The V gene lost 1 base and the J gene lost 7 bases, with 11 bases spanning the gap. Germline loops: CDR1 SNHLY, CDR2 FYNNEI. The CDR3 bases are TGTGCCAGCAGTGAAGGAAGGGGGGGAGAGCAGTACTTC. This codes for CASSEGRGGEQYF.

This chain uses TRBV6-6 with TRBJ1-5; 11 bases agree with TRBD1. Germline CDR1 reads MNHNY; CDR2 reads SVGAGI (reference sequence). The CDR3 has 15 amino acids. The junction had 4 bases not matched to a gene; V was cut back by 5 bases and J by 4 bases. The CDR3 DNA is TGTGCCAGCAGTCCGGACAGGGGGCAGAATCAGCCCCAGCATTTT. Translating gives CASSPDRGQNQPQHF.

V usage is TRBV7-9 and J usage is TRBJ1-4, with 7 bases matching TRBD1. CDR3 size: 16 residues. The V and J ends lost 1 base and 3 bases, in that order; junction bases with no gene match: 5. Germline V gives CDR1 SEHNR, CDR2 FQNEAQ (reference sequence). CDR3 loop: CASSLGGGAANEKLFF. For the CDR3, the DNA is TGTGCCAGCAGCTTAGGAGGGGGCGCGGCTAATGAAAAACTGTTTTTT.

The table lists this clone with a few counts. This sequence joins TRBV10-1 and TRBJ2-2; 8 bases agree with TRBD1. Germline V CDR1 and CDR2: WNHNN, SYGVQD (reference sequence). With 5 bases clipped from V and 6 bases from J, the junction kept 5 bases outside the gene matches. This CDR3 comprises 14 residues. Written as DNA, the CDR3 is TGCGCCAGCAGTCCGACAGGGGTATCCGGGGAGCTGTTTTTT. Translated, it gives CASSPTGVSGELFF.

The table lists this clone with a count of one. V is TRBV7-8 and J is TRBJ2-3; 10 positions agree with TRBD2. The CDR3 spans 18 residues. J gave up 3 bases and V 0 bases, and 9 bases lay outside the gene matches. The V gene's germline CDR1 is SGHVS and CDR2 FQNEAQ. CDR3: CASSLANKGTSATDTQYF. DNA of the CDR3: TGTGCCAGCAGCTTAGCGAACAAGGGGACTAGCGCTACAGATACGCAGTATTTT.

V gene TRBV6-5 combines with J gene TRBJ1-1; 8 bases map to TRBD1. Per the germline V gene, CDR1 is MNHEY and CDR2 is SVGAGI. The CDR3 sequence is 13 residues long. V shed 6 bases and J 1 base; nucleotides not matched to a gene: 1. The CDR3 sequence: CASRGTGNTEAFF. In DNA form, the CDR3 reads TGTGCCAGCAGAGGGACAGGGAACACTGAAGCTTTCTTT.

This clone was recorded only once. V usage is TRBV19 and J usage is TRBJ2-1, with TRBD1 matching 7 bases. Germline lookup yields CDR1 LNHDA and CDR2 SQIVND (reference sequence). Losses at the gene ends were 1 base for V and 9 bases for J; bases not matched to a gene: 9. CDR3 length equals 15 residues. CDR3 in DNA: TGTGCCAGTAGTATAGGCCGGGACAGTATAGGTGAGCAGTTCTTC. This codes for CASSIGRDSIGEQFF.

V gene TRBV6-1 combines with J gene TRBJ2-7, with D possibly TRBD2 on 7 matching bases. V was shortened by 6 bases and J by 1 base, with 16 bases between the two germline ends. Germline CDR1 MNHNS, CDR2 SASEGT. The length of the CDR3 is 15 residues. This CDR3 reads CASRARGDYSYEQYF. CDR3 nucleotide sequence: TGTGCCAGCAGGGCGAGGGGGGACTATTCCTACGAGCAGTACTTC.

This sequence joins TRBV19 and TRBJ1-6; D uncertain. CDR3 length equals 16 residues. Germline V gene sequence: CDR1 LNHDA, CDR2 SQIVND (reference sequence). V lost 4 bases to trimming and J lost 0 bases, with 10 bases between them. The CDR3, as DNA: TGTGCCAGTAGTACAACAGTGAGCTCCTATAATTCACCCCTCCACTTT. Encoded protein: CASSTTVSSYNSPLHF.

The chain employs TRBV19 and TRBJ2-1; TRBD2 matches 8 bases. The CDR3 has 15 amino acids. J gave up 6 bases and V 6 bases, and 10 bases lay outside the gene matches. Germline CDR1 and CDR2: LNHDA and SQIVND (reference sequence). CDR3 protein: CASSESGSGTNEQFF. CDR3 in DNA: TGTGCCAGTAGCGAAAGCGGGAGTGGAACCAATGAGCAGTTCTTC.

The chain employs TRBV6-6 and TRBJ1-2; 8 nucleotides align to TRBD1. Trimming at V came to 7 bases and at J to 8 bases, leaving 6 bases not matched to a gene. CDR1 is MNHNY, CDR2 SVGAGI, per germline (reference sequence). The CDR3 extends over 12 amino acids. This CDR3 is CASTWTGNGYTF. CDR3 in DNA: TGTGCCAGCACCTGGACAGGGAACGGCTACACCTTC.